The clone carrying this T cell receptor (beta chain) is a singleton in its sample. The CDR3 sequence is 15 residues long. The source of the sample is a study of sequential checkpoint blockade in melanoma. As for the study in general: After both sequences, patients received maintenance nivolumab.

Treatment: randomized to nivolumab then ipilimumab (arm A) or the reverse (arm B). DNA-damaging chemotherapy had not been given to any patient beforehand. From thawed PBMCs, live CD3+CD8+ cells negative for CD19 and CD56 were sorted. Generated by immunoSEQ multiplex PCR, the TCRdb table keeps only in-frame clones and is missing some. The table records roughly 12,000 clones, 60% to 80% of them present only once. The sample was CD8+ T cells sorted from blood (inferred from file names), taken from a patient given nivolumab and ipilimumab in sequence. The TCR originated in a human donor with melanoma. The chain has TRBV21-1 and TRBJ2-1; whether TRBD1, the table's D call, matches the DNA was not checked. TRBV21-1 is flagged as a pseudogene. CDR3 loop: CASSSAGTDYNEQFF. The CDR3 bases are TGTGCCAGCAGCTCGGCCGGGACAGATTACAATGAGCAGTTCTTC.